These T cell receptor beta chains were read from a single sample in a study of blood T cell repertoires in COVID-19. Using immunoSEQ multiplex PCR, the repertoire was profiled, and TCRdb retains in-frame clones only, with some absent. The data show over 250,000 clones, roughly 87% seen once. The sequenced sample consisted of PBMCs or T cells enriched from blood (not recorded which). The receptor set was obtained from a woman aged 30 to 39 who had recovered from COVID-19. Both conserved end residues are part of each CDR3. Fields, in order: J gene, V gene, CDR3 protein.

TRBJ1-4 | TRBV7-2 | CASSIDSVNEKLFF
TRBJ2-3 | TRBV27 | CASSRLPGAEGDTQYF
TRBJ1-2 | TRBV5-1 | CASRPMTGGHGYTF
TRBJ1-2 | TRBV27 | CASSWAAENYGYTF
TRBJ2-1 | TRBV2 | CASSERGAEAGYAEQFF
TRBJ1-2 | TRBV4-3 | CASSQDSGRGFGYTF
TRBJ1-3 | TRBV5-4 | CASSRDYRDSGNTIYF
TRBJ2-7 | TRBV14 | CASSQEFGVREQYF
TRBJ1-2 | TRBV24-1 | CATSDSDRDYGYTF
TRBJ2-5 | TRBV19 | CASSILTGGVETQYF
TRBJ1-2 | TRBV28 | CASSQSRGNYGYTF
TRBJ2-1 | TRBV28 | CASAGTAHPEQFF
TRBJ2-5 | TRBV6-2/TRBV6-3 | CASSYTGRTLVETQYF
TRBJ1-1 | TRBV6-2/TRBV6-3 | CASSYLGGDTEAFF
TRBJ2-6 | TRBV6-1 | CASSVWSGVPSGANVLTF
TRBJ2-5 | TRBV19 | CASSPYPTGGWEETQYF
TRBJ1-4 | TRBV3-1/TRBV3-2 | CASSHTTGATNEKLFF
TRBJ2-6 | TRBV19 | CASSSPTGSARSGANVLTF
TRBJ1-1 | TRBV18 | CASSPPRGRGGVNTEAFF
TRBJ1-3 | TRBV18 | CASSSDGNSGNTIYF
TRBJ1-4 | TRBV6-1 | CASSDQRRSYATNEKLFF
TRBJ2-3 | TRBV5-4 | CASSFGLQTPDTQYF
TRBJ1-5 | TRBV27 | CASSLSLLQPQHF
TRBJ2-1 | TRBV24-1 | CATSDPYLDSPHNEQFF
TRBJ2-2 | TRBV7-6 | CASTLLGGEVAGELFF
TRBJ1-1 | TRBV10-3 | CAISESRGPVLNTEAFF
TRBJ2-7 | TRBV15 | CATSRGGTGEQYF
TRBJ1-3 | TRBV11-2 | CASSPVRSSGNTIYF
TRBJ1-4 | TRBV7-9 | CASSPLGQNEKLFF
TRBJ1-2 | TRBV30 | CAWSPNRGGYTF
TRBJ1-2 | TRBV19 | CASSIRGNGYTF
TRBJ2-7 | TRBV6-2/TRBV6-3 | CASSYSTTGPPYEQYF
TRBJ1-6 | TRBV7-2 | CASSLDPHSEEASPLHF
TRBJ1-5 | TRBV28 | CASSLPSNLNQPQHF
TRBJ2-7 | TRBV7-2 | CASSFAYEQYF
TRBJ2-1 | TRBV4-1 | CASSQEAGVDFRDEQFF
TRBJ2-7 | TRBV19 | CASSTAAVSYEQYF
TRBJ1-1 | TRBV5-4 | CASSLRLGADTEAFF
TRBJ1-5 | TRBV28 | CASTLGNQPQHF
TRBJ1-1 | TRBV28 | CASIPPLVLATEAFF
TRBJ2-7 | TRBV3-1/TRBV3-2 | CASSQTTPGLAGGEQYF
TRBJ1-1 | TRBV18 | CASSPRTGNTEAFF
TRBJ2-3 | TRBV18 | CATDRGTDTQYF
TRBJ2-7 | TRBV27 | CASSLRAGGFSYEQYF
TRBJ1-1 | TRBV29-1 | CSVVVQGRGTEAFF
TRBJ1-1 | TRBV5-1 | CASSLQGPPNTEAFF
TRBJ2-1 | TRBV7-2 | CASSSPPSPPGENEQFF
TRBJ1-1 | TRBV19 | CASSVDRVEVNTEAFF
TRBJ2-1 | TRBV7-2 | CASSLSTGGYNEQFF